The rows below give T cell receptor beta chains drawn from one sample of a study of T cell repertoires in ileal Crohn's disease. The repertoire was sequenced with immunoSEQ multiplex PCR; TCRdb's copy has only in-frame clones and lacks some. Of thousands of clones detected, about 95% appear once; the ten largest clones hold roughly 0.2%. The sample was ileal tissue. These receptors all stem from an adult with Crohn's disease. CDR3s include the opening cysteine and the closing phenylalanine or tryptophan. D genes are given only for firm matches. Clone size, where shown, is once, few, many, or a class for clones that have expanded.

D gene: .; J gene: TRBJ1-3; V gene: TRBV6-5; clone size: .; CDR3 DNA: TGTGCCAGCAGTTTTAACAGCCACGGCTCTGGAAACACCATATATTTT; CDR3 protein: CASSFNSHGSGNTIYF
D gene: TRBD1; J gene: TRBJ1-2; V gene: TRBV27; clone size: .; CDR3 DNA: TGTGCCAGCAGTTTAGGGCCCGGACAGGGTGGCTACACCTTC; CDR3 protein: CASSLGPGQGGYTF
D gene: TRBD1; J gene: TRBJ1-6; V gene: TRBV6-5; clone size: .; CDR3 DNA: TGTGCCAGCAGTTACTGGGGACAGGGATGGGATTCACCCCTCCACTTT; CDR3 protein: CASSYWGQGWDSPLHF
D gene: .; J gene: TRBJ2-5; V gene: TRBV28; clone size: .; CDR3 DNA: TGTGCCAGCCTCGCGGCGGCGAGGGAGACCCAGTACTTC; CDR3 protein: CASLAAARETQYF
D gene: TRBD1; J gene: TRBJ1-2; V gene: TRBV27; clone size: .; CDR3 DNA: TGTGCCAGCAGTCCAACGCCCGGACAGGGGTCCGTCTATGGCTACACCTTC; CDR3 protein: CASSPTPGQGSVYGYTF
D gene: TRBD2; J gene: TRBJ2-1; V gene: TRBV9; clone size: .; CDR3 DNA: TGTGCCAGCAGCGTAGGGCCTAGCGGGGGCAACAATGAGCAGTTCTTC; CDR3 protein: CASSVGPSGGNNEQFF
D gene: TRBD2; J gene: TRBJ2-3; V gene: TRBV6-4; clone size: .; CDR3 DNA: TGTGCCAGCTCGAGTCGAAAAGCGGGGGTGACAGATACGCAGTATTTT; CDR3 protein: CASSSRKAGVTDTQYF
D gene: .; J gene: TRBJ2-1; V gene: TRBV11-2; clone size: .; CDR3 DNA: TGTGCCAGCAGCTTACTGGTAGGGGATGAGCAGTTCTTC; CDR3 protein: CASSLLVGDEQFF
D gene: .; J gene: TRBJ1-4; V gene: TRBV4-2; clone size: .; CDR3 DNA: TGTGCCAGCAGCCAAGTTAGTGGAGGGATGGCAACTAATGAAAAACTGTTTTTT; CDR3 protein: CASSQVSGGMATNEKLFF
D gene: TRBD1; J gene: TRBJ2-2; V gene: TRBV5-6; clone size: .; CDR3 DNA: TGTGCCAGCAGCCTCAGGGGGTGGTACACCGGGGAGCTGTTTTTT; CDR3 protein: CASSLRGWYTGELFF
D gene: .; J gene: TRBJ1-6; V gene: TRBV5-1; clone size: .; CDR3 DNA: TGCGCCAGCAGCTTTTGGGGGACTTCAAATTCACCCCTCCACTTT; CDR3 protein: CASSFWGTSNSPLHF
D gene: TRBD1; J gene: TRBJ1-2; V gene: TRBV6-1; clone size: .; CDR3 DNA: TGTGCCAGCAGTGAAGCGGGACAGACACTCTATGGCTACACCTTC; CDR3 protein: CASSEAGQTLYGYTF
D gene: TRBD1; J gene: TRBJ2-1; V gene: TRBV5-4; clone size: .; CDR3 DNA: TGTGCCAGCAGCTCCGGGCCGTTCCGGGACAGGGGATCCTACAATGAGCAGTTCTTC; CDR3 protein: CASSSGPFRDRGSYNEQFF
D gene: TRBD1; J gene: TRBJ2-2; V gene: TRBV18; clone size: .; CDR3 DNA: TGTGCCAGCTCACCAGTAAACAGGGGGACCGGGGAGCTGTTTTTT; CDR3 protein: CASSPVNRGTGELFF
D gene: TRBD1; J gene: TRBJ1-6; V gene: TRBV4-2; clone size: .; CDR3 DNA: TGTGCCAGCAGCCAAGCCTCCGGGACAGCCCATAATTCACCCCTCCACTTT; CDR3 protein: CASSQASGTAHNSPLHF
D gene: .; J gene: TRBJ1-5; V gene: TRBV23-1; clone size: .; CDR3 DNA: TGCGCCAGCAGTCAACCCAAGTCGGGGTGGAGTCAGCCCCAGCATTTT; CDR3 protein: CASSQPKSGWSQPQHF
D gene: .; J gene: TRBJ2-1; V gene: TRBV10-3; clone size: .; CDR3 DNA: TGTGCCATCAGGGGCCGAGAGGAGGGGCACAATGAGCAGTTCTTC; CDR3 protein: CAIRGREEGHNEQFF
D gene: TRBD2; J gene: TRBJ2-1; V gene: TRBV2; clone size: .; CDR3 DNA: TGTGCCAGCAGTCCCGGGACTAGCGGGGGCGATGAGCAGTTCTTC; CDR3 protein: CASSPGTSGGDEQFF
D gene: TRBD1; J gene: TRBJ1-5; V gene: TRBV28; clone size: .; CDR3 DNA: TGTGCCAGCAGCCGAGGACAGGGGAATCAGCCCCAGCATTTT; CDR3 protein: CASSRGQGNQPQHF
D gene: .; J gene: TRBJ1-1; V gene: TRBV5-1; clone size: .; CDR3 DNA: TGCGCCAGCAGCTTACAGGGTGAAGCTTTCTTT; CDR3 protein: CASSLQGEAFF
D gene: TRBD2; J gene: TRBJ2-1; V gene: TRBV11-2; clone size: .; CDR3 DNA: TGTGCCAGCAGCCATACGGCCGGGACTAGCGGGAGGATCAATGAGCAGTTCTTC; CDR3 protein: CASSHTAGTSGRINEQFF
D gene: TRBD1; J gene: TRBJ1-1; V gene: TRBV5-1; clone size: .; CDR3 DNA: TGCGCCAGCAGCTTGCGCCTGGGACAGTTAAACACTGAAGCTTTCTTT; CDR3 protein: CASSLRLGQLNTEAFF
D gene: .; J gene: TRBJ2-3; V gene: TRBV14; clone size: .; CDR3 DNA: TGTGCCAGCCGACCCTCCGGGACCCAGGGGACGCAGTATTTT; CDR3 protein: CASRPSGTQGTQYF
D gene: TRBD1; J gene: TRBJ1-2; V gene: TRBV5-1; clone size: .; CDR3 DNA: TGCGCCAGCAGCGCTACCGGGACAGGGGCATATGGCTACACCTTC; CDR3 protein: CASSATGTGAYGYTF
D gene: TRBD1; J gene: TRBJ1-4; V gene: TRBV11-2; clone size: .; CDR3 DNA: TGTGCCAGCAGCCTTTCGGGACAGGGAACCAATGAAAAACTGTTTTTT; CDR3 protein: CASSLSGQGTNEKLFF
D gene: .; J gene: TRBJ1-2; V gene: TRBV19; clone size: once; CDR3 DNA: TGTGCCAGTAGTATACCAGGGTATGGCTACACCTTC; CDR3 protein: CASSIPGYGYTF
D gene: .; J gene: TRBJ1-4; V gene: TRBV28; clone size: .; CDR3 DNA: TGTGCCAGCAGTTCGTATATCGACCCTGCGGGGTCTACTGTCTATGAAAAACTGTTTTTT; CDR3 protein: CASSSYIDPAGSTVYEKLFF
D gene: .; J gene: TRBJ2-5; V gene: TRBV5-1; clone size: .; CDR3 DNA: TGCGCCAGCAGCTTGTCAGGGGCTAAAGAGACCCAGTACTTC; CDR3 protein: CASSLSGAKETQYF
D gene: TRBD1; J gene: TRBJ1-2; V gene: TRBV7-2; clone size: .; CDR3 DNA: TGTGCCAGCAGCCTCGGGACAGTTTACAACTATGGCTACACCTTC; CDR3 protein: CASSLGTVYNYGYTF
D gene: .; J gene: TRBJ1-2; V gene: TRBV4-2; clone size: .; CDR3 DNA: TGTGCCAGCAGCCAAGACGGGGGGAACCTTTATGGCTACACCTTC; CDR3 protein: CASSQDGGNLYGYTF
D gene: TRBD1; J gene: TRBJ1-5; V gene: TRBV11-2; clone size: .; CDR3 DNA: TGTGCCAGCAGCCGCGGACAGGGGGTCAATCAGCCCCAGCATTTT; CDR3 protein: CASSRGQGVNQPQHF
D gene: .; J gene: TRBJ2-5; V gene: TRBV6-5; clone size: .; CDR3 DNA: TGTGCCAGCACCAGTCTACGAGGGGAGACCCAGTACTTC; CDR3 protein: CASTSLRGETQYF
D gene: .; J gene: TRBJ1-1; V gene: TRBV5-4; clone size: .; CDR3 DNA: TGTGCCAGCAGCACCCCCCGGGGCAGGGGGAACACTGAAGCTTTCTTT; CDR3 protein: CASSTPRGRGNTEAFF
D gene: .; J gene: TRBJ1-1; V gene: TRBV10-3; clone size: .; CDR3 DNA: TGTGCCATCAGTGAGACAGGTCGGAACACTGAAGCTTTCTTT; CDR3 protein: CAISETGRNTEAFF
D gene: .; J gene: TRBJ2-7; V gene: TRBV4-2; clone size: .; CDR3 DNA: TGTGCCAGCAGCCAAGATTTCTTGGGGGCAAACTACGAGCAGTACTTC; CDR3 protein: CASSQDFLGANYEQYF
D gene: .; J gene: TRBJ2-2; V gene: TRBV9; clone size: .; CDR3 DNA: TGTGCCAGCAGCGTAGCCACGAACACCGGGGAGCTGTTTTTT; CDR3 protein: CASSVATNTGELFF
D gene: TRBD1; J gene: TRBJ2-7; V gene: TRBV6-5; clone size: .; CDR3 DNA: TGTGCCAGCAGCCGGGGACAGACTACCTACGAGCAGTACTTC; CDR3 protein: CASSRGQTTYEQYF
D gene: TRBD2; J gene: TRBJ2-3; V gene: TRBV2; clone size: .; CDR3 DNA: TGTGCCAGCAAGACCTTCAACTTAGCGGGTGGTACAGATACGCAGTATTTT; CDR3 protein: CASKTFNLAGGTDTQYF
D gene: .; J gene: TRBJ1-1; V gene: TRBV15; clone size: .; CDR3 DNA: TGTGCCACCAGCCGTACGGGACACATGAACACTGAAGCTTTCTTT; CDR3 protein: CATSRTGHMNTEAFF
D gene: TRBD1; J gene: TRBJ1-4; V gene: TRBV2; clone size: .; CDR3 DNA: TGTGCCAGCAGGGGACAGGGGCTTAATGAAAAACTGTTTTTT; CDR3 protein: CASRGQGLNEKLFF
D gene: .; J gene: TRBJ1-2; V gene: TRBV5-1; clone size: .; CDR3 DNA: TGCGCCAGCAGCTCCGCGGAGAACTATGGCTACACCTTC; CDR3 protein: CASSSAENYGYTF
D gene: TRBD1; J gene: TRBJ1-5; V gene: TRBV5-5; clone size: once; CDR3 DNA: TGTGCCAGCAGCTTGGAGTCTGGGACAGGGGGCCAGCCCCAGCATTTT; CDR3 protein: CASSLESGTGGQPQHF
D gene: TRBD1; J gene: TRBJ1-2; V gene: TRBV19; clone size: .; CDR3 DNA: TGTGCCAGTAGCGAGACAGGGAACTATGGCTACACCTTC; CDR3 protein: CASSETGNYGYTF
D gene: TRBD1; J gene: TRBJ1-2; V gene: TRBV6-6; clone size: .; CDR3 DNA: TGTGCCAGCAGTTTGGGACAGAGCTATGGCTACACCTTC; CDR3 protein: CASSLGQSYGYTF
D gene: TRBD1; J gene: TRBJ2-7; V gene: TRBV29-1; clone size: .; CDR3 DNA: TGCAGCGTTCGCGAGGGGACAGGGAATCTTTACGAGCAGTACTTC; CDR3 protein: CSVREGTGNLYEQYF
D gene: .; J gene: TRBJ1-2; V gene: TRBV19; clone size: .; CDR3 DNA: TGTGCCAGTAGAAGGGGACTCCAGAGGGACTATGGCTACACCTTC; CDR3 protein: CASRRGLQRDYGYTF
D gene: .; J gene: TRBJ2-7; V gene: TRBV27; clone size: .; CDR3 DNA: TGTGCCAGCAGTCACCGGATGGGCGGGGCCGCCGGGGAGCAGTACTTC; CDR3 protein: CASSHRMGGAAGEQYF
D gene: .; J gene: TRBJ1-4; V gene: TRBV5-4; clone size: .; CDR3 DNA: TGTGCCAGCAGCTTGTTCGGGAATGAAAAACTGTTTTTT; CDR3 protein: CASSLFGNEKLFF
D gene: TRBD1; J gene: TRBJ1-1; V gene: TRBV5-4; clone size: .; CDR3 DNA: TGTGCCAGCAGCTGGATGACAGGGGTGAACACTGAAGCTTTCTTT; CDR3 protein: CASSWMTGVNTEAFF